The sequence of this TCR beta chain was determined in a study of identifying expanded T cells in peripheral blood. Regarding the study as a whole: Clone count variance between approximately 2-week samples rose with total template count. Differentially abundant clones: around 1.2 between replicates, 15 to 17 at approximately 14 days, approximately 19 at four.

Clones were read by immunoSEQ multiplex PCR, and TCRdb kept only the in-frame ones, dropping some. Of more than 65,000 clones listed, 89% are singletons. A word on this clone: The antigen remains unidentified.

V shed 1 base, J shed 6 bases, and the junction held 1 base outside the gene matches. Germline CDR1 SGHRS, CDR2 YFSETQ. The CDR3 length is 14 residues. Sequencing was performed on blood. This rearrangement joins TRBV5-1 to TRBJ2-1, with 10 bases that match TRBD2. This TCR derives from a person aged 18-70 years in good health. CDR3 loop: CASSLKRGGNEQFF. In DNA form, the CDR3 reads TGCGCCAGCAGCTTGAAGCGGGGGGGCAATGAGCAGTTCTTC.